One sample yielded the 15 T cell receptor beta chains listed below, sequenced in a study of T cell repertoires in cytomegalovirus infection. Their cognate antigens are unknown. MiXCR, applied by TCRdb to the reads, yields one record per CDR3 protein. The table lists roughly 920,000 distinct CDR3 sequences, 30% to 40% of them singletons. The starting material was cultured CD8+ T cells from PBMCs, obtained from culture after CMV antigen stimulation. All receptors derive from a human donor in good health (CMV status not recorded). Some clones in this sample may be carry-over from other donors' samples.

Notes on this clonotype: One end of the junction is discordant with germline, which a read error may explain. The DNA for the CDR3 is TGTGCTAGCAGCCGGACACCCGATCAGCCCCAGCATTTT. Translation gives CASSRTPDQPQHF. The chain joins TRBV7-7 to TRBJ1-5; D is possibly TRBD1 (5 bases). Germline CDR1 and CDR2: SSHAT and FNYEAQ (reference sequence). The CDR3 runs 13 residues.

This clonotype was seen a handful of times. The gene calls are TRBV7-9 and TRBJ1-6; possibly TRBD1 for D (5 bases). Germline V gene sequence: CDR1 SEHNR, CDR2 FQNEAQ (reference sequence). The length of the CDR3 is 18 residues. V was trimmed by 5 bases and J by 7 bases, leaving 24 bases between them. The CDR3 region is CASSPPTRTSGGNSPLHF. CDR3 coding DNA: TGTGCCAGCAGCCCGCCGACAAGGACCAGCGGGGGGAATTCACCCCTCCACTTT.

This clonotype was counted between two and nine times. The CDR3 sequence is CASSRDLSNQPQHF. The CDR3 DNA is TGTGCCAGCAGCCGGGACTTAAGCAATCAGCCCCAGCATTTT. The genes are TRBV7-8 and TRBJ1-5, with TRBD1 as a possible D gene (5 bases). Trimming removed 5 bases from V and 1 base from J, with 9 bases in between. Germline CDR1 is SGHVS and CDR2 is FQNEAQ. The CDR3 spans 14 residues.

This clonotype was seen ten or more times. The chain is built from TRBV28 and TRBJ2-7, with 7 bases identical to TRBD2. The CDR3 runs 15 residues. The J segment lost 5 bases and the V segment lost 2 bases, leaving 9 bases of the junction unmatched. From germline, CDR1 is MDHEN and CDR2 SYDVKM. The CDR3 region is CASSLASSGRNEQYV. CDR3 nucleotides: TGTGCCAGCAGTTTAGCGTCTAGCGGTAGGAACGAGCAGTACGTC.

In its sample, this clonotype was seen a few times. The J gene is TRBJ2-1, the V gene TRBV5-6; 11 positions match TRBD2. Trimming took 2 bases from V and 4 from J; bases not matched to a gene: 11. In germline, CDR1 is SGHDT, CDR2 YYEEEE. This CDR3 has 18 amino acids. The CDR3 region has the DNA TGTGCCAGCAGCTTATCACTAGCGGGGGCAGACCCTTACAATGAGCAGTTCTTC. It yields the protein CASSLSLAGADPYNEQFF.

At least ten counts were recorded for this clonotype. The rearrangement links TRBV12-3 or TRBV12-4 to TRBJ2-2; D is uncertain. The CDR3 spans 16 residues. The ends were cut back, 0 bases at V and 3 bases at J, with 11 bases in the middle. CDR3 nucleotides: TGTGCCAGCAGTTTAGCGTCGGGTCTGGACACCGGGGAGCTGTTTTTT. Translated: CASSLASGLDTGELFF.

This chain connects TRBV6-2 or TRBV6-3 to TRBJ2-2, with D perhaps TRBD1 (6 bases). Germline loops: CDR1 MNHEY, CDR2 SVGEGT. The V gene lost 7 bases and the J gene lost 0 bases, with 27 bases spanning the gap. This CDR3 is 20 amino acids long. The CDR3 loop reads CASKKPLARQEVTNTGELFF. CDR3 sequence (DNA): TGTGCCAGCAAAAAACCGTTGGCGAGACAGGAAGTAACGAACACCGGGGAGCTGTTTTTT.

V gene TRBV12-3 or TRBV12-4 combines with J gene TRBJ2-7, with D perhaps being TRBD1 or TRBD2 (5 bases each). The CDR3 has 14 residues. V lost 3 bases and J 7 bases, leaving 16 bases between the germline ends. CDR3 region: CASSFGPGAREQYF. For the CDR3, the DNA is TGTGCCAGCAGTTTTGGCCCCGGGGCGCGGGAGCAGTACTTC.

V is TRBV12-3 or TRBV12-4 and J is TRBJ2-4; TRBD2 is a possible D gene (5 bases). Trimming cost V 1 base and J 6 bases, with 10 bases left between them. This CDR3 spans 14 amino acids. As DNA, the CDR3 is TGTGCCAGCAGTTTAGGCCGAGAGGGAAACATTCAGTACTTC. Translation gives CASSLGREGNIQYF.

The V call is TRBV7-9, the J call TRBJ2-3; 7 bases match TRBD1. Germline V gives CDR1 SEHNR, CDR2 FQNEAQ (reference sequence). This CDR3 is built from 16 residues. V trimming: 4 bases; J trimming: 2 bases; junction bases outside the gene matches: 9. CDR3 bases: TGTGCCAGCAGCTCGACAGGGTTGGGGTTCACAGATACGCAGTATTTT. It is translated as CASSSTGLGFTDTQYF.

The chain uses TRBV5-4 and TRBJ2-3; no clear D. This CDR3 has 15 amino acids. The V and J ends lost 6 bases and 0 bases respectively, with 14 bases between them. CDR1 and CDR2 from the germline V gene are SGHNT and YYREEE (reference sequence). As DNA, the CDR3 is TGTGCCAGCACCATATCGGATTTTAGCACAGATACGCAGTATTTT. Its translation: CASTISDFSTDTQYF.

CDR3 loop: CASRSDSPYEQYV. The CDR3 DNA sequence: TGTGCCAGCAGGTCCGACAGTCCCTACGAGCAGTACGTC. The chain combines TRBV6-2 or TRBV6-3 with TRBJ2-7; tentatively, D is TRBD1 (5 bases). Germline CDR1 reads MNHEY; CDR2 reads SVGEGT. V was pared by 6 bases and J by 2 bases, with 11 bases between. The CDR3 is made up of 13 amino acids.

This clonotype was recorded a few times. The chain uses TRBV6-5 and TRBJ1-2; D uncertain. The CDR3 spans 15 residues. V was pared by 2 bases and J by 7 bases, with 17 bases between. Germline V CDR1 and CDR2: MNHEY, SVGAGI. CDR3 loop: CASSYLPPTPAGYTF. CDR3 DNA: TGTGCCAGCAGTTACCTTCCACCGACCCCGGCTGGCTACACCTTC.

The table lists this clonotype with many counts. The V and J genes are TRBV7-3 and TRBJ2-4; 9 bases are shared with TRBD1. V shed 5 bases, J shed 0 bases, and the junction held 5 bases outside the gene matches. The germline CDR1 and CDR2 sequences are SGHTA and FQGTGA. This CDR3 region has 16 residues. The CDR3: CASSPTGGRAKNIQYF. The CDR3 DNA reads as TGTGCCAGCAGCCCGACAGGGGGACGAGCCAAAAACATTCAGTACTTC.

V gene TRBV27 combines with J gene TRBJ2-3; 7 bases agree with TRBD2. Looked up from germline, CDR1 is MNHEY and CDR2 is SMNVEV (reference sequence). The CDR3 sequence is 14 residues long. The V and J ends lost 2 bases and 6 bases, in that order; junction bases with no gene match: 5. The CDR3 reads CASSLSGTPDTQYF. In DNA form, the CDR3 reads TGTGCCAGCAGTTTAAGCGGGACGCCTGATACGCAGTATTTT.